The 32 T cell receptor beta chains below all came from one sample that was sequenced in a study of cytomegalovirus exposure and HLA in healthy donors (dated by TCRdb to about 2017). Library preparation used the immunoSEQ multiplex PCR assay. The multiplex PCR relied on a mix of 60 forward primers for TCR Vbeta segments and 13 reverse primers for TCR Jbeta segments. In TCRdb, the immuneACCESS table is reduced to in-frame sequences with V and J assigned. These tables do not hold every clone; where another copy was compared, an unresolved V gene accounts for under half, and the others remain unexplained. The sample data list 150,000 to 200,000 clones, and just under 80% of these were observed just once. Less than 6% of the sample comes from the top ten. Specimen: PBMCs. All receptors come from a woman in her 30s in good health and CMV-seropositive.

The rearrangement joins TRBV6-6 to TRBJ2-7; 10 nucleotides line up with TRBD2. Germline lookup yields CDR1 MNHNY and CDR2 SVGAGI (reference sequence). Trimming cost V 0 bases and J 5 bases; bases outside gene matches: 4. This CDR3 is built from 15 residues. CDR3 DNA: TGTGCCAGCAGTTACTCACTAGCGGGGAAAAACGAGCAGTACTTC. Protein: CASSYSLAGKNEQYF.

The chain is built from TRBV4-3 and TRBJ1-1; D remains ambiguous. Germline V lookup: CDR1 LGHNA, CDR2 YSLEER. The V and J ends lost 1 base and 1 base respectively, with 7 bases between them. CDR3 length: 14 amino acids. DNA of the CDR3: TGCGCCAGCAGCCAAGTCAGTGAGAACACTGAAGCTTTCTTT. Protein product: CASSQVSENTEAFF.

J is TRBJ1-2 and V is TRBV7-2; D is uncertain. There are 14 residues in the CDR3. V was pared by 4 bases and J by 0 bases, with 9 bases between. Germline CDR1 is SGHTA and CDR2 is FQGNSA. CDR3 sequence: CASSSYLANYGYTF. Written as DNA, the CDR3 is TGTGCCAGCAGCTCGTACTTAGCTAACTATGGCTACACCTTC.

This clone was observed many times. The chain has TRBV28 and TRBJ2-7; TRBD1 aligns across 8 bases. The trim removed 1 base at V and 5 bases at J, leaving 4 bases unmatched. This CDR3 is built from 14 residues. Germline lookup yields CDR1 MDHEN and CDR2 SYDVKM. CDR3 loop: CASSLLQGAHEQYF. The CDR3 nucleotides read TGTGCCAGCAGTTTATTGCAGGGGGCGCACGAGCAGTACTTC.

The V gene is TRBV5-6, the J gene TRBJ2-7; D remains unclear. CDR1 and CDR2 from the germline V gene are SGHDT and YYEEEE. V lost 3 bases and J lost 3, with 4 bases in between. This CDR3 has 11 amino acids. The CDR3, as DNA: TGTGCCAGCAGCTCCCACTACGAGCAGTACTTC. Its protein is CASSSHYEQYF.

J is TRBJ1-1 and V is TRBV9; D is unclear. V lost 2 bases and J 4 bases, leaving 12 bases between the germline ends. The CDR3 length is 14 residues. Looked up from germline, CDR1 is SGDLS and CDR2 is YYNGEE. CDR3 protein: CASSVGEISTEAFF. In DNA form, the CDR3 reads TGTGCCAGCAGCGTCGGGGAAATTTCCACTGAAGCTTTCTTT. The complete variable domain, with remaining parts taken from reference TRBV9 and TRBJ1-1, reads DSGVTQTPKHLITATGQRVTLRCSPRSGDLSVYWYQQSLDQGLQFLIQYYNGEERAKGNILERFSAQQFPDLHSELNLSSLELGDSALYFCASSVGEISTEAFFGQGTRLTVV.

This chain joins TRBV19 and TRBJ2-7; 7 bases are a match to TRBD1. Germline CDR1 reads LNHDA; CDR2 reads SQIVND (reference sequence). Trimming at V came to 5 bases and at J to 1 base, leaving 5 bases not matched to a gene. The CDR3 spans 14 residues. The CDR3 nucleotides are TGTGCCAGTAGTCCGACAGGGAGATCCTACGAGCAGTACTTC. Translated, it gives CASSPTGRSYEQYF.

The V call is TRBV4-3, the J call TRBJ2-1; 7 bases match TRBD2. The junction had 0 bases not matched to a gene; V was cut back by 1 base and J by 3 bases. This CDR3 spans 14 amino acids. Germline loops: CDR1 LGHNA, CDR2 YSLEER. CDR3 DNA: TGCGCCAGCAGCCAAGCGGGGGGCTACAATGAGCAGTTCTTC. Translating gives CASSQAGGYNEQFF.

The CDR3 DNA reads as TGTGCCAGCAGCCTGGTGGGGGGGGTTAACACTGAAGCTTTCTTT. Protein product: CASSLVGGVNTEAFF. The chain employs TRBV5-5 and TRBJ1-1, with a weak D call TRBD1 (5 bases). This CDR3 spans 15 amino acids. With 4 bases removed from V and 2 bases from J, the gap between germline ends came to 15 bases. From germline, CDR1 is SGHKS and CDR2 YYEKEE (reference sequence).

CDR3 sequence: CASSLTGGVQETQYF. CDR3 DNA: TGTGCCAGCAGCTTAACGGGAGGCGTACAAGAGACCCAGTACTTC. J is TRBJ2-5 and V is TRBV5-4, with 7 bases lining up with TRBD2. The V gene's germline CDR1 is SGHNT and CDR2 YYREEE (reference sequence). CDR3 size: 15 residues. Trimming removed 2 bases from V and 2 bases from J; junction bases left unmatched: 6.

Here the CDR3 DNA reads TGTGCCAGCAGCCCCGGGACAGGGATTTACGAGCAGTACTTC. The encoded protein is CASSPGTGIYEQYF. The V and J genes are TRBV5-4 and TRBJ2-7, with TRBD1 matching 9 bases. V lost 4 bases, J lost 4 bases, and 6 bases stayed unmatched. CDR1 is SGHNT and CDR2 is YYREEE in the germline V gene (reference sequence). CDR3 length: 14 amino acids.

The genes are TRBV19 and TRBJ1-5; tentatively, D is TRBD1 (5 bases). Germline loops: CDR1 LNHDA, CDR2 SQIVND (reference sequence). The CDR3 extends over 13 amino acids. The V end was cut by 6 bases, the J end by 6 bases, with 12 bases between. CDR3 nucleotide sequence: TGTGCCAGTAGCATCAGGGATTTTCAGCCCCAGCATTTT. This encodes CASSIRDFQPQHF.

V is TRBV6-1 and J is TRBJ2-3; no reliable D call. CDR3 size: 15 residues. The germline CDR1 and CDR2 sequences are MNHNS and SASEGT. Trimming removed 3 bases from V and 2 bases from J, with 12 bases in between. CDR3 sequence (DNA): TGTGCCAGCAGTGACCTAGGCTCTTTCACAGATACGCAGTATTTT. Amino acids: CASSDLGSFTDTQYF.

This rearrangement joins TRBV19 to TRBJ2-3, with D perhaps matching TRBD2 (7 bases). The germline gives CDR1 LNHDA, CDR2 SQIVND (reference sequence). The ends were cut back, 7 bases at V and 2 bases at J, with 16 bases in the middle. This CDR3 has 15 residues. The CDR3 reads CASTMGGLNTDTQYF. CDR3 nucleotide sequence: TGTGCCAGTACCATGGGGGGGCTTAACACAGATACGCAGTATTTT. Based on the CDR3 plus reference TRBV19 and TRBJ2-3, the full variable domain is DGGITQSPKYLFRKEGQNVTLSCEQNLNHDAMYWYRQDPGQGLRLIYYSQIVNDFQKGDIAEGYSVSREKKESFPLTVTSAQKNPTAFYLCASTMGGLNTDTQYFGPGTRLTVL.

V is TRBV7-2 and J is TRBJ1-2, with D uncertain. CDR3 length: 13 residues. Between the trimmed V and J ends, which lost 5 bases and 8 bases, there was a span of 15 bases. The germline gives CDR1 SGHTA, CDR2 FQGNSA. CDR3 loop: CASSLHSIIGYTF. Here the CDR3 DNA reads TGTGCCAGCAGCCTTCACTCGATAATAGGCTACACCTTC. The variable domain in full, completed from reference TRBV7-2 and TRBJ1-2, reads GAGVSQSPSNKVTEKGKDVELRCDPISGHTALYWYRQSLGQGLEFLIYFQGNSAPDKSGLPSDRFSAERTGGSVSTLTIQRTQQEDSAVYLCASSLHSIIGYTFGSGTRLTVV.

This clone appeared a single time. The genes are TRBV6-4 and TRBJ1-2, with TRBD1 matching 8 bases. CDR3 length equals 12 residues. With 5 bases clipped from V and 7 bases from J, the junction kept 3 bases outside the gene matches. The germline V gene encodes CDR1 MRHNA and CDR2 SNTAGT. The CDR3 DNA follows: TGTGCCAGCAGTACGACAGGGGTTGGCTACACCTTC. Amino acid sequence: CASSTTGVGYTF.

The chain joins TRBV27 to TRBJ2-1, with D maybe TRBD2 (6 bases). This CDR3 comprises 16 residues. The germline gives CDR1 MNHEY, CDR2 SMNVEV (reference sequence). The germline V and J ends were trimmed by 2 bases and 6 bases, with 17 bases remaining between them. CDR3 residues: CASSLLTGELGNEQFF. The DNA of the CDR3 is TGTGCCAGCAGTTTACTGACGGGAGAGTTGGGCAATGAGCAGTTCTTC.

The genes are TRBV10-3 and TRBJ1-2, with TRBD1 identical over 10 bases. Germline CDR1 and CDR2: ENHRY and SYGVKD. Trimming at V came to 11 bases and at J to 8 bases, leaving 11 bases not matched to a gene. CDR3 length: 13 residues. The DNA for the CDR3 is TGTGCCGTGACCGGGACAGGGGACGGAGGCTACACCTTC. Protein product: CAVTGTGDGGYTF.

The V gene is TRBV5-1, the J gene TRBJ2-7; tentative D call: TRBD2 (5 bases). Deletions cut 0 bases from V and 6 bases from J, with 16 bases between. In germline, CDR1 is SGHRS, CDR2 YFSETQ. The CDR3 is made up of 15 amino acids. For the CDR3, the DNA is TGCGCCAGCAGCTTGGTTGTGGGAGAGGGCGGCGAGCAGTACTTC. It is translated as CASSLVVGEGGEQYF.

The J gene is TRBJ2-3, the V gene TRBV28; TRBD2 matches at 11 bases. The germline CDR1 and CDR2 sequences are MDHEN and SYDVKM. Losses at the gene ends were 5 bases for V and 4 bases for J; bases not matched to a gene: 8. This CDR3 comprises 16 residues. Written as DNA, the CDR3 is TGTGCCAGCAGTCTTACTACTAGCGGGAGTCCAGATACGCAGTATTTT. Protein sequence: CASSLTTSGSPDTQYF.

The rearrangement uses TRBV19 and TRBJ2-2, with TRBD1 identical over 8 bases. CDR3 size: 14 residues. The germline CDR1 and CDR2 sequences are LNHDA and SQIVND (reference sequence). V shed 8 bases and J 5 bases; nucleotides not matched to a gene: 7. CDR3 in amino acids: CASQSTGGTGELFF. In DNA, the CDR3 is TGTGCCAGTCAAAGTACAGGGGGGACCGGGGAGCTGTTTTTT.

This clone was seen only a few times. Here the CDR3 reads CAISEMTGLGNSPLHF. In DNA, the CDR3 is TGTGCCATCAGTGAGATGACAGGGTTGGGAAATTCACCCCTCCACTTT. The chain employs TRBV10-3 and TRBJ1-6, with 7 positions matching TRBD1. Trimming cost V 2 bases and J 7 bases; bases outside gene matches: 8. CDR1 and CDR2 (germline): ENHRY, SYGVKD. This CDR3 is 16 amino acids long.

This clone was counted between two and nine times. V and J are TRBV6-1 and TRBJ2-3; 8 positions match TRBD2. The CDR3 consists of 14 residues. V lost 5 bases to trimming and J lost 4 bases; unmatched junction nucleotides: 5. Germline V lookup: CDR1 MNHNS, CDR2 SASEGT. In nucleotides, the CDR3 is TGTGCCAGCAGTACACTAGCGGAATCAGATACGCAGTATTTT. Translated: CASSTLAESDTQYF.

The chain carries TRBV6-5 and TRBJ2-3; 7 bases match TRBD1. CDR3 length equals 15 residues. V was pared by 5 bases and J by 0 bases, with 5 bases of the junction left unmatched. Germline-derived CDR1 and CDR2 are MNHEY and SVGAGI. The CDR3, as DNA: TGTGCCAGCAGTCTAGGGGGCGCGAGCACAGATACGCAGTATTTT. Amino acids: CASSLGGASTDTQYF.

This clone showed up just once. The CDR3 DNA follows: TGCGCCAGCAGCGCGACAGGGCAGGGCACCGGGGAGCTGTTTTTT. It translates to CASSATGQGTGELFF. The chain joins TRBV5-1 to TRBJ2-2; 7 bases match TRBD1. Trimming cost V 4 bases and J 4 bases; bases outside gene matches: 7. CDR1 is SGHRS, CDR2 YFSETQ, per germline. The CDR3 has 15 residues.

This clone appeared a few times. V is TRBV29-1 and J is TRBJ1-2, with 7 bases fitting TRBD1. Germline CDR1 reads SQVTM; CDR2 reads ANQGSEA. V dropped 7 bases and J dropped 4; count of bases not matched to a gene: 3. CDR3 length: 11 amino acids. CDR3 in amino acids: CSGEGAYGYTF. CDR3 DNA: TGCAGCGGCGAGGGGGCCTATGGCTACACCTTC.

This chain uses TRBV19 with TRBJ1-5, with D unresolved. Germline-derived CDR1 and CDR2 are LNHDA and SQIVND (reference sequence). This CDR3 is built from 18 residues. The V end lost 4 bases, the J end lost 7 bases, and 26 bases lay between the germline ends. The CDR3 DNA is TGTGCCAGTAGTACCTCAAGGGTCAGAGCGGGTCGGGGACAGCCCCAGCATTTT. As protein: CASSTSRVRAGRGQPQHF. The full variable domain, with the rest looked up from reference TRBV19 and TRBJ1-5, is DGGITQSPKYLFRKEGQNVTLSCEQNLNHDAMYWYRQDPGQGLRLIYYSQIVNDFQKGDIAEGYSVSREKKESFPLTVTSAQKNPTAFYLCASSTSRVRAGRGQPQHFGDGTRLSIL.

CDR3 sequence: CASSFGTEAFF. CDR3 in DNA: TGTGCCAGCAGCTTCGGGACTGAAGCTTTCTTT. The rearrangement links TRBV7-9 to TRBJ1-1, with D unclear. The V gene's germline CDR1 is SEHNR and CDR2 FQNEAQ (reference sequence). Deletions cut 3 bases from V and 5 bases from J, with 4 bases between. The CDR3 sequence is 11 residues long.

The CDR3 coding sequence is TGTGCCAGCAGCGTTGACAGAACCCTGAACACTGAAGCTTTCTTT. Translation: CASSVDRTLNTEAFF. The rearrangement uses TRBV7-9 and TRBJ1-1; a weak D match, TRBD1 (5 bases). There are 15 residues in the CDR3. Germline values: CDR1 SEHNR, CDR2 FQNEAQ (reference sequence). V gave up 5 bases and J gave up 0 bases, with 13 bases separating them. Variable domain in full (rest from reference TRBV7-9 and TRBJ1-1): DTGVSQNPRHKITKRGQNVTFRCDPISEHNRLYWYRQTLGQGPEFLTYFQNEAQLEKSRLLSDRFSAERPKGSFSTLEIQRTEQGDSAMYLCASSVDRTLNTEAFFGQGTRLTVV.

This sequence joins TRBV7-2 and TRBJ2-7, with D possibly being TRBD1 (5 bases). The CDR3 has 15 residues. With 4 bases removed from V and 5 bases from J, the gap between germline ends came to 18 bases. Germline loops: CDR1 SGHTA, CDR2 FQGNSA. CDR3 coding DNA: TGTGCCAGCAGCTACCCACGTACAGGTTCCCACGAGCAGTACTTC. Translating it yields CASSYPRTGSHEQYF.

The CDR3 DNA follows: TGTGCCAGCAGCCTCATCGGTAGGGGTTGGGATACGCAGTATTTT. Its protein is CASSLIGRGWDTQYF. V is TRBV11-2 and J is TRBJ2-3; D possibly corresponds to TRBD1 (5 bases). There are 15 residues in the CDR3. Per germline, CDR1 SGHAT and CDR2 FQNNGV. Trimming stripped 5 bases from V and 6 bases from J, with 18 bases between. Combining the CDR3 with reference TRBV11-2 and TRBJ2-3 gives the whole variable domain EAGVAQSPRYKIIEKRQSVAFWCNPISGHATLYWYQQILGQGPKLLIQFQNNGVVDDSQLPKDRFSAERLKGVDSTLKIQPAKLEDSAVYLCASSLIGRGWDTQYFGPGTRLTVL.

The V call is TRBV5-1, the J call TRBJ2-2; TRBD1 agrees at 7 bases. The CDR3 is 15 amino acids. CDR1 SGHRS and CDR2 YFSETQ come from the germline V gene. V trimming: 3 bases; J trimming: 5 bases; junction bases outside the gene matches: 7. CDR3 region: CASSSDRVGTGELFF. The CDR3 bases are TGCGCCAGCAGCTCTGACAGGGTCGGGACCGGGGAGCTGTTTTTT.